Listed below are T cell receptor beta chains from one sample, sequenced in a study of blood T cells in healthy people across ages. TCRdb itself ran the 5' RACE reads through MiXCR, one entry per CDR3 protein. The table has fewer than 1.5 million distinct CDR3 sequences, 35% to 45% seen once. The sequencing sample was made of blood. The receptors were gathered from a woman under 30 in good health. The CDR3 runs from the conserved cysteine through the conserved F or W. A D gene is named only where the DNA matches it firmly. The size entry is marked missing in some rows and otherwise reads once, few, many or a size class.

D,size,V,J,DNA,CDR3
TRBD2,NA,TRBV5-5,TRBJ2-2,TGTGCCAGCAGCTTGGCGGGGGGAGAGGCCGGGGAGCTGTTTTTT,CASSLAGGEAGELFF
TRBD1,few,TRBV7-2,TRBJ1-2,TGTGCCAGCAGCGCAGGACAGGGTAAAGTCTATGGCTACACCTTC,CASSAGQGKVYGYTF
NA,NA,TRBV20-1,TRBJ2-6,TGCAGTGCTCCGGACGGGTCTAAGGGGGCCAACGTCCTGACTTTC,CSAPDGSKGANVLTF
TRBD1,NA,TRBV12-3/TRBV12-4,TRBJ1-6,TGTGCCAGCAGCCCCCGGACAGGAACTAATTTTAATTCACCCCTCCACTTT,CASSPRTGTNFNSPLHF
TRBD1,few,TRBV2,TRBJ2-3,TGTGCCAGCAGCGTTCGACAGGGGGAAGTCACAGATACGCAGTATTTT,CASSVRQGEVTDTQYF
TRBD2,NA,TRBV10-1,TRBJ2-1,TGCGCCAGCAGCCCACCCGGACTAGCGGGACCGACCAATGAGCAGTTCTTC,CASSPPGLAGPTNEQFF
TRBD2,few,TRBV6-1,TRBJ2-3,TGTGCCAGCAGGCGGGAAGGGACTAGGGGCACAGATACGCAGTATTTT,CASRREGTRGTDTQYF
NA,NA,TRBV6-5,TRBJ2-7,TGTGCCAGCAGTCCGCAGGGGAGGGACGAGCAGTACTTC,CASSPQGRDEQYF
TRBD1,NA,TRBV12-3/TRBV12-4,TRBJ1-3,TGTGCCAGCAGTTTATCAGGGGGCGCTTCCTCTGGAAACACCATATATTTT,CASSLSGGASSGNTIYF
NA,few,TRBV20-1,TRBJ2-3,TGCAGTGCTATTCCTAACGTCGATACGCAGTATTTT,CSAIPNVDTQYF
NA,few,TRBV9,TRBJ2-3,TGTGCCAGCAGTGGCTCCGCTAGCACAGATACGCAGTATTTT,CASSGSASTDTQYF
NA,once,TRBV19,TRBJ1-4,TGTGCCAGTAGTGGGACGGCTGGGGTTCAAAAACTGTTTTTT,CASSGTAGVQKLFF
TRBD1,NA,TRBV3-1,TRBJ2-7,TGTGCCAGCAGCGAACAGACAGGGTCGGGTTTCTCCTACGAGCAGTACTTC,CASSEQTGSGFSYEQYF
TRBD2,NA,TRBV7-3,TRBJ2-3,TGTGCCAGCAGCTTAAGTCCTAGCGGAATCTACCGGCCCGTCACAGATACGCAGTATTTT,CASSLSPSGIYRPVTDTQYF
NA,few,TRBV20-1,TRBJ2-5,TGCAGTGCTAATAGAGAGGAGGGCTTACAAGAGACCCAGTACTTC,CSANREEGLQETQYF
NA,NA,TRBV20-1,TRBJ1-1,TGCAGTGCTCTCGAAAACGAAGGGGCTATAGTTGGTTTCTTT,CSALENEGAIVGFF
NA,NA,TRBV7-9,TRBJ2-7,TGTGCCAGCAGTTTCCCCGCCAACGAGCAGTACTTC,CASSFPANEQYF
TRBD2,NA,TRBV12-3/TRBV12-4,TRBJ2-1,TGTGCCAGCACTACTAGCGGGAGCCATGAGCAGTTCTTC,CASTTSGSHEQFF
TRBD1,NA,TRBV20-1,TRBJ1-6,TGCAGTGCTAGCCAGACAGGGGCTCCTAATTCACCCCTCCACTTT,CSASQTGAPNSPLHF
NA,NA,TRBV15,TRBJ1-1,TGTGCCATCCTTCCAGGTTACCCTATGAACCCTGAAGCTTTCTTT,CAILPGYPMNPEAFF
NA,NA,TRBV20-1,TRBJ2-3,TGCAGTGCTATCAGAGATACGCAGTATTTT,CSAIRDTQYF
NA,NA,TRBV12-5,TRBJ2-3,TGTGCTAGTGGCCCGGGACTTAGAACTAGCACAGATACGCAGTATTTT,CASGPGLRTSTDTQYF
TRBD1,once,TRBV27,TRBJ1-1,TGTGCCAGCAGTTTATCGACAGGGGGCGAAGGTTTCTTT,CASSLSTGGEGFF
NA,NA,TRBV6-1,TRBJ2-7,TGTGCCAGCAGTGAAGCGGGGAGCAACTACGAGCAGTACTTC,CASSEAGSNYEQYF
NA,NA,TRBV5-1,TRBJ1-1,TGCGCCAGCAGCTTGCAGTTTTCCATGAACACTGAAGCTTTCTTT,CASSLQFSMNTEAFF
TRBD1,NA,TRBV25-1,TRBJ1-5,TGTGCCAGCAGCCCCACCGGGACAGGGGGCGTGAGGCATTTT,CASSPTGTGGVRHF
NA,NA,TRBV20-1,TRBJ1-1,TGCAGTGTCGAGACAGGCACCCGCATGAACACTGAAGCTTTCTTT,CSVETGTRMNTEAFF
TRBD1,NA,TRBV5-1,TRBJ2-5,TGCGCCAGCAGCTTGTTGACAGGGGTACAAGAGACCCAGTACTTC,CASSLLTGVQETQYF
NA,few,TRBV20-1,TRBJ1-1,TGCAGTGCTAGACCATTGACTCGGACGGGCACTGAAGCTTTCTTT,CSARPLTRTGTEAFF
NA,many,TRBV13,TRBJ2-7,TGTGCCAGCAGCCCTGACAGACGCGGCTACGAGCAGTACTTC,CASSPDRRGYEQYF
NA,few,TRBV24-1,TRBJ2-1,TGTGCCACCAGCGGAGGGTCCTACAATGAGCAGTTCTTC,CATSGGSYNEQFF
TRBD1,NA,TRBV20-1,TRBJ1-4,TGCAGTGCCCCCTCCGGGACAGCGAACTCTAATGAAAAACTGTTTTTT,CSAPSGTANSNEKLFF
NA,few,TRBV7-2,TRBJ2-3,TGTGCCAGCAGCTCAAGAGGGATGAGGATTGCTAGCACAGATACGCAGTATTTT,CASSSRGMRIASTDTQYF
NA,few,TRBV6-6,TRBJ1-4,TGTGCCACCCTTTCGGGGCGTAATGAAAAACTGTTTTTT,CATLSGRNEKLFF
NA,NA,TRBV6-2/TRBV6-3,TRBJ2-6,TGTGCCAGCACTAAGGGGGGGGACTACTCTGGGGCCAACGTCCTGACTTTC,CASTKGGDYSGANVLTF
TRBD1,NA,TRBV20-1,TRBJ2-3,TGCAGTGCGTCCGGACAGGGGGCAAGCACAGATACGCAGTATTTT,CSASGQGASTDTQYF